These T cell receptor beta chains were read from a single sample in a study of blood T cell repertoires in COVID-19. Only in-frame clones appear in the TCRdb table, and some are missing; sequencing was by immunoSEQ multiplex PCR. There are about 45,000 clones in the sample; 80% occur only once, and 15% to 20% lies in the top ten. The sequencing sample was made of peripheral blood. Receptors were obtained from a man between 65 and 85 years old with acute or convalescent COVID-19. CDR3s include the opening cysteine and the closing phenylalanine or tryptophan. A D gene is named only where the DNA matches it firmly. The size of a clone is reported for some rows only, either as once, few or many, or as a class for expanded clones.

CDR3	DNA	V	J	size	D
CASSLQPGTSYEQYF	TGCGCCAGCAGCTTACAACCGGGAACGTCCTACGAGCAGTACTTC	TRBV5-1	TRBJ2-7	-	-
CASRDGANYGYTF	TGTGCCAGCAGAGACGGAGCTAACTATGGCTACACCTTC	TRBV6-5	TRBJ1-2	-	-
CASAWTGGNTIYF	TGTGCCAGTGCCTGGACAGGTGGAAACACCATATATTTT	TRBV19	TRBJ1-3	few	TRBD1
CASSQGQGRQPQHF	TGTGCCAGCAGCCAAGGACAGGGGAGACAGCCCCAGCATTTT	TRBV28	TRBJ1-5	-	TRBD1
CASSVGTGGRNQPQHF	TGTGCCAGCAGCGTCGGGACAGGGGGAAGAAATCAGCCCCAGCATTTT	TRBV7-2	TRBJ1-5	-	TRBD1
CAIRAGQGAPKLNTEAFF	TGTGCCATCAGGGCGGGACAGGGGGCTCCCAAGTTGAACACTGAAGCTTTCTTT	TRBV10-3	TRBJ1-1	-	TRBD1
CASSQGSLPNYGYTF	TGTGCCAGCAGCCAGGGCAGCCTACCTAACTATGGCTACACCTTC	TRBV3-1/TRBV3-2	TRBJ1-2	-	-
CASSAQGGGFSNQPQHF	TGTGCCAGCAGTGCACAGGGGGGGGGTTTTAGCAATCAGCCCCAGCATTTT	TRBV6-1	TRBJ1-5	-	TRBD1
CATSGTALAKNIQYF	TGTGCCACCAGCGGGACAGCGCTAGCCAAAAACATTCAGTACTTC	TRBV15	TRBJ2-4	-	TRBD1
CASSLMSRQGTEAFF	TGTGCCAGCAGCTTAATGTCGAGACAGGGGACTGAAGCTTTCTTT	TRBV7-2	TRBJ1-1	once	TRBD1
CASGGGRQAFF	TGTGCCAGCGGAGGAGGCCGCCAGGCTTTCTTT	TRBV28	TRBJ1-1	-	-
CATSDLTSGGREQFF	TGTGCCACCAGTGATTTAACTAGCGGGGGGCGAGAGCAGTTCTTC	TRBV24-1	TRBJ2-1	-	TRBD2
CASSVGGDTEAFF	TGTGCCAGCAGCGTAGGCGGGGACACTGAAGCTTTCTTT	TRBV9	TRBJ1-1	-	-
CASSPPGGDGAQYF	TGTGCCAGCAGCCCGCCAGGGGGCGACGGGGCCCAGTACTTC	TRBV6-5	TRBJ2-5	-	TRBD1
CASSRSWEQYF	TGTGCCAGCAGCCGGTCCTGGGAGCAGTACTTC	TRBV12-3/TRBV12-4	TRBJ2-7	-	-
CASSRTSGGQETQYF	TGTGCCAGCAGCCGGACTAGCGGGGGGCAAGAGACCCAGTACTTC	TRBV5-5	TRBJ2-5	-	TRBD2
CSVYTGTGRNQPQHF	TGCAGCGTTTATACCGGGACAGGGCGGAACCAGCCCCAGCATTTT	TRBV29-1	TRBJ1-5	-	TRBD1
CASHAQGGYNSPLHF	TGTGCCAGTCACGCACAGGGGGGCTATAATTCACCCCTCCACTTT	TRBV7-2	TRBJ1-6	once	TRBD1
CASSYTRDTGSEYF	TGTGCCAGCAGTTACACCCGGGACACGGGTTCGGAGTACTTC	TRBV6-2/TRBV6-3	TRBJ2-7	-	-
CASSPRTGADQPQHF	TGTGCCAGCTCACCACGAACAGGTGCCGATCAGCCCCAGCATTTT	TRBV18	TRBJ1-5	-	-
CASSSSTGVSYNSPLHF	TGTGCCAGCAGTTCCTCGACAGGGGTATCCTATAATTCACCCCTCCACTTT	TRBV27	TRBJ1-6	-	TRBD1
CASSRLLIPYEQYF	TGCGCCAGCAGCAGACTTCTAATACCCTACGAGCAGTACTTC	TRBV5-1	TRBJ2-7	-	-
CASSIRYRGGTGELFF	TGTGCCAGTAGTATTAGGTACAGGGGGGGCACCGGGGAGCTGTTTTTT	TRBV19	TRBJ2-2	-	-
CASSPRPASGVADTQYF	TGTGCCAGCTCACCACGTCCGGCTAGCGGGGTCGCAGATACGCAGTATTTT	TRBV18	TRBJ2-3	-	TRBD2
CASNYGYTEAFF	TGTGCCAGCAATTACGGGTACACTGAAGCTTTCTTT	TRBV2	TRBJ1-1	-	-
CASSSPGQVVAEQYF	TGTGCCAGCAGCTCGCCGGGACAGGTGGTTGCCGAGCAGTACTTC	TRBV5-6	TRBJ2-7	once	TRBD1
CASRGSAGHSNQPQHF	TGTGCCAGCAGGGGGAGCGCTGGTCATAGCAATCAGCCCCAGCATTTT	TRBV27	TRBJ1-5	few	-
CATSRVRVSGETQYF	TGTGCCACCAGCAGAGTCAGGGTTTCGGGAGAGACCCAGTACTTC	TRBV15	TRBJ2-5	-	-
CASTPDRPNTGELFF	TGTGCCAGCACCCCGGACAGACCGAACACCGGGGAGCTGTTTTTT	TRBV6-5	TRBJ2-2	-	-
CASSQTPGQGYSPLHF	TGCGCCAGCAGCCAGACACCGGGACAGGGATATTCACCCCTCCACTTT	TRBV4-1	TRBJ1-6	once	TRBD1
CASSQSALDSRRLEQYF	TGTGCCAGCAGCCAATCCGCATTAGACAGTCGGCGTCTCGAGCAGTACTTC	TRBV16	TRBJ2-7	-	-
CASSPTNRGQEETQYF	TGTGCCAGCAGCCCCACAAACAGGGGACAGGAGGAGACCCAGTACTTC	TRBV7-9	TRBJ2-5	-	TRBD1
CASSSVYRGRNQPQHF	TGTGCCAGCAGCTCCGTTTACAGGGGACGCAATCAGCCCCAGCATTTT	TRBV28	TRBJ1-5	-	TRBD1
CASSYLLRQPQHF	TGTGCCAGCAGTTACCTCCTCCGGCAGCCCCAGCATTTT	TRBV6-2/TRBV6-3	TRBJ1-5	-	-
CSVDDRPFSYEQYF	TGCAGCGTTGATGACAGGCCGTTCTCCTACGAGCAGTACTTC	TRBV29-1	TRBJ2-7	-	-
CAWAGTSGSEQFF	TGTGCCTGGGCCGGGACTAGCGGAAGCGAGCAGTTCTTC	TRBV30	TRBJ2-1	-	TRBD2
CASSPGPLEHYEQYF	TGTGCCAGCAGCCCCGGTCCACTGGAGCACTACGAGCAGTACTTC	TRBV5-5	TRBJ2-7	-	-
CASSVPGANEKLFF	TGTGCCAGCAGCGTACCAGGGGCTAATGAAAAACTGTTTTTT	TRBV9	TRBJ1-4	-	-
CASSSRGGAAQTNYGYTF	TGTGCCAGCAGTAGTAGAGGGGGAGCGGCCCAAACTAACTATGGCTACACCTTC	TRBV27	TRBJ1-2	-	-
CASSQEERGGYNEQFF	TGTGCCAGCAGCCAAGAAGAGCGGGGGGGATACAATGAGCAGTTCTTC	TRBV4-2	TRBJ2-1	-	TRBD2